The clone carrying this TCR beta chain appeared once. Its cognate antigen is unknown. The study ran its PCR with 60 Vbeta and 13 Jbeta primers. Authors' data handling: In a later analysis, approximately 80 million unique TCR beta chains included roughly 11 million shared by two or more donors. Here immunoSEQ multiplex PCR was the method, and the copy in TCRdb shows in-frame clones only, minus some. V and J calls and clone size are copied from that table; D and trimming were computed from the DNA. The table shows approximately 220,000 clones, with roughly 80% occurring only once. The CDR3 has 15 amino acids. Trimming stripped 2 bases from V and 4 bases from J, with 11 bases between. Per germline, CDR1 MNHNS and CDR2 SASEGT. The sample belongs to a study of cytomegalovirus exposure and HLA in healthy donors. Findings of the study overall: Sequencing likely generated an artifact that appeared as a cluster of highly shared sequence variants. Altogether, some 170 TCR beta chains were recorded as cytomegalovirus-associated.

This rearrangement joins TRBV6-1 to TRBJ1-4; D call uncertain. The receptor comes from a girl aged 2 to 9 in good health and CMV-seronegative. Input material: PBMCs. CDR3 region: CASSEYKAVNEKLFF. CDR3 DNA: TGTGCCAGCAGTGAATACAAGGCGGTTAATGAAAAACTGTTTTTT.